The T cell receptor beta chain under discussion was sequenced for a study of blood T cell repertoires in COVID-19 (dated by TCRdb to the early 2020s). Study-wide context: The collaborator samples originated in the United States, Italy and Spain and spanned the acute and convalescent phases of COVID-19. The repertoires were released in a freely available public database intended as a resource for research on the immune response to SARS-CoV-2. The material from the prospective study consisted of cDNA or gDNA derived from T cells, B-cell-depleted T cells, or PBMCs. A de-identified subject ID, COVID-19 status, age in years and sex were almost always included in the sample metadata. Where HLA class I and class II types were available, the types were taken from metadata supplied by the sample provider, not from assay-based typing. Samples came from the ongoing ImmuneRACE study (first 160 participants) plus 1,254 subjects from 6 global collaborators. Deeply sampled blood TCRbeta repertoires from subjects exposed to, actively infected with, or recovered from COVID-19 were included in the dataset. General conclusions and limits of the study: Clinical and demographic metadata were provided uncurated, with the amount varying by source and participant.

TCRbeta CDR3 regions were amplified from genomic DNA by means of the immunoSEQ Assay, a bias-controlled multiplex PCR. As for how the authors treated the data: Within the assay, amplification of reference gene primers was used to estimate how many nucleated cells each sample contained. To quantify the absolute abundance of each unique TCRbeta CDR3 rearrangement, sequence reads were collapsed and filtered. For each sample, productive Simpson clonality was calculated by taking the square root of Simpson's diversity index across productive rearrangements. TCRdb took this table from immuneACCESS and kept in-frame rearrangements with V and J called. Such tables lack part of the clones; where checked against another copy, unresolved V genes explain under half of the gap, and the rest is unexplained. From that table come the V and J calls and clone size; the DNA was used to work out D and trimming. This sample has around 480,000 clones in its table, and approximately 90% of those were observed once. Together, the top ten hold 0.65% to 0.9% of the sample.

V was cut back by 3 bases and J by 7 bases, leaving a gap of 20 bases between them. From the cysteine through the phenylalanine, the CDR3 covers 16 amino acids. Here the CDR3 DNA is all that survives: 48 bases in frame from base 1. From a lookup of the germline V gene, CDR1 and CDR2 are KGHDR and SFDVKD. Participants in the prospective study were enrolled through a virtual design, were aged roughly 18 to 100 years, and lived in roughly 25 United States geographic areas. To assign participants to cohorts, the prospective study relied on clinical history that participants themselves reported in a screening survey and a study questionnaire. For ImmuneRACE Cohort 3, a participant was defined as recovered based on two consecutive negative NP/OP PCR tests, clearance by a healthcare professional, or resolution of symptoms. In the prospective study, whole blood, serum and a nasopharyngeal or oropharyngeal swab were collected from each participant by mobile phlebotomists. Additional blood draws and questionnaires over a 2-month period could optionally be provided by prospective study participants. Prospective study blood samples were shipped either frozen or at room temperature before DNA extraction.

This clone was seen once. It has no known antigen specificity. No per-base quality is available; no much larger clone lies one base away. This receptor was obtained from a woman aged 18-29 years who had recovered from COVID-19. The sequence is built from TRBV24-1 and TRBJ1-2; perhaps TRBD1 is the D gene, with 5 bases matching. Sequenced sample: PBMCs or T cells enriched from blood (not recorded which). DNA sequence: TGTGCCACCAGTGATCCCGGTGGGGCTCTTCAGGGTGGCTACACCTTC. Translated, this gives CATSDPGGALQGGYTF.